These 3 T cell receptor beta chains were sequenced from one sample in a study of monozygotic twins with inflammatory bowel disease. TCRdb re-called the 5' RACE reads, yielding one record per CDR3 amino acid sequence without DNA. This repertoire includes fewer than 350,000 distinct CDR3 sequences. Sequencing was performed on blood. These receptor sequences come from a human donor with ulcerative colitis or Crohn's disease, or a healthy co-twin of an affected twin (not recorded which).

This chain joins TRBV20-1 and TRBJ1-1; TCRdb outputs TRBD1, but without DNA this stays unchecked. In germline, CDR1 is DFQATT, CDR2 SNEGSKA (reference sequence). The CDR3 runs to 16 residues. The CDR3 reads CSARPEVDSLNTEAFF.

CDR3 amino acids: CASSLTNMNTIYF. This chain links TRBV7-2 with TRBJ1-3. From germline, CDR1 is SGHTA and CDR2 FQGNSA. The CDR3 sequence is 13 residues long.

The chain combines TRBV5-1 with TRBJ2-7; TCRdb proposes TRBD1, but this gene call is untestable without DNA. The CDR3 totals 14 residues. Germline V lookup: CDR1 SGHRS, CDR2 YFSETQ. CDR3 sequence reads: CASSYDRASYEQYF.